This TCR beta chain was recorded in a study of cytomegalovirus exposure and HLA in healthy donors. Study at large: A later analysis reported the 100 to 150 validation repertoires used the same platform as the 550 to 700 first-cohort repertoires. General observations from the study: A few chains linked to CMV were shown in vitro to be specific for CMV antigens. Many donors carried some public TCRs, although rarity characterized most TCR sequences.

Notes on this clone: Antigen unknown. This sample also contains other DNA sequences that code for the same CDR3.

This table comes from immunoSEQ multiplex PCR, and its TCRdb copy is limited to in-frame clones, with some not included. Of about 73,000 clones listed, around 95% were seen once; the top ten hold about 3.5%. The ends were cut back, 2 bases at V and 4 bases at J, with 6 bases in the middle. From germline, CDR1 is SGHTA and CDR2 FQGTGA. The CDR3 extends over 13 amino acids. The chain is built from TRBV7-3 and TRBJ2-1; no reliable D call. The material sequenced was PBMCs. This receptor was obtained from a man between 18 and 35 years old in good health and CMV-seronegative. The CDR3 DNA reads TGTGCCAGCAGCTTATCGAGTTACAATGAGCAGTTCTTC. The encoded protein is CASSLSSYNEQFF.